Presented here are 12 T cell receptor beta chains from one specimen sequenced in a study of OX40 agonist ivuxolimab in advanced cancers. Method: immunoSEQ multiplex PCR; TCRdb's copy keeps in-frame clones and lacks some. The sample has about 98,000 clones, roughly nine tenths seen once; the top ten hold more than 0.8%. The specimen comprised CD4+ or CD8+ T cells sorted from blood, sampled in a trial of the OX40 agonist ivuxolimab. These receptors were obtained from an adult with an advanced solid tumor such as melanoma, head and neck, liver or kidney cancer.

The chain couples TRBV30 to TRBJ2-7; 8 positions match TRBD1. The CDR3 is made up of 16 amino acids. Trimming at V came to 4 bases and at J to 0 bases, leaving 11 bases not matched to a gene. Germline CDR1 and CDR2: GTSNPN and SVGIG (reference sequence). In DNA form, the CDR3 reads TGTGCCTGGACCCGAGGACAGGGAGGTAGCTCCTACGAGCAGTACTTC. It specifies CAWTRGQGGSSYEQYF.

The chain couples TRBV4-3 to TRBJ2-1; 7 positions agree with TRBD2. CDR1 is LGHNA and CDR2 is YSLEER in the germline V gene. The CDR3 is 16 residues long. The junction had 9 bases not matched to a gene; V was cut back by 0 bases and J by 7 bases. CDR3 region: CASSQDWKREGNEQFF. The CDR3 bases are TGCGCCAGCAGCCAAGATTGGAAGCGGGAAGGTAATGAGCAGTTCTTC.

The rearrangement links TRBV4-1 to TRBJ2-3; no reliable D call. With 1 base removed from V and 5 bases from J, the gap between germline ends came to 19 bases. CDR1 and CDR2 from the germline V gene are MGHRA and YSYEKL. The CDR3 extends over 17 amino acids. This CDR3 is CASSQVSGFPGRDTQYF. The CDR3 DNA reads TGCGCCAGCAGCCAAGTATCTGGCTTCCCTGGAAGAGATACGCAGTATTTT.

The V and J genes are TRBV6-5 and TRBJ1-6; 7 bases match TRBD1. The CDR3 runs 13 residues. V was clipped by 6 bases and J by 6 bases; unmatched bases: 2. The germline CDR1 and CDR2 sequences are MNHEY and SVGAGI. The CDR3 loop is CASRWDSNSPLHF. DNA of the CDR3: TGTGCCAGCAGATGGGACAGTAATTCACCCCTCCACTTT.

The genes are TRBV18 and TRBJ2-3; no clear D. The CDR3 totals 15 residues. The germline V gene encodes CDR1 KGHSH and CDR2 LQKENI. With 0 bases removed from V and 2 bases from J, the gap between germline ends came to 9 bases. The CDR3 loop reads CASSPPVTFTDTQYF. In DNA, the CDR3 is TGTGCCAGCTCACCACCGGTCACCTTCACAGATACGCAGTATTTT.

The chain carries TRBV6-1 and TRBJ1-4; 7 nucleotides line up with TRBD1. The CDR3 consists of 16 residues. The germline CDR1 and CDR2 sequences are MNHNS and SASEGT. V lost 4 bases and J lost 7; bases outside the gene matches: 12. The CDR3 nucleotides are TGTGCCAGCAGTGCTCAACCGGGACAGTTTGTTGAAAAACTGTTTTTT. This encodes CASSAQPGQFVEKLFF.

This clone showed up just once. This chain joins TRBV10-3 and TRBJ2-4; no clear D gene. Per germline, CDR1 ENHRY and CDR2 SYGVKD. The CDR3 totals 17 residues. Between the trimmed V and J ends, which lost 0 bases and 5 bases, there was a span of 17 bases. The chain's CDR3 is CAISESGTVGGQNIQYF. The CDR3 bases are TGTGCCATCAGTGAGTCTGGAACGGTCGGCGGCCAAAACATTCAGTACTTC.

The V and J genes are TRBV6-1 and TRBJ1-3; possibly TRBD1 for D (5 bases). Germline assignment: CDR1 MNHNS and CDR2 SASEGT. The CDR3 runs to 15 residues. V was trimmed by 10 bases and J by 0 bases, leaving 16 bases between them. The CDR3 region is CATQTGTHSGNTIYF. The CDR3 DNA is TGTGCCACCCAGACCGGGACTCACTCTGGAAACACCATATATTTT.

The chain joins TRBV19 to TRBJ1-2, with D perhaps TRBD1 (5 bases). This CDR3 has 12 amino acids. Germline values: CDR1 LNHDA, CDR2 SQIVND (reference sequence). Trimming took off 4 bases at V and 8 bases at J, with 11 bases between the two ends. CDR3 DNA sequence: TGTGCCAGTAGTACTATCGGGGGAGGCTACACCTTC. Its translation: CASSTIGGGYTF.

This clone was seen a single time. This rearrangement joins TRBV7-9 to TRBJ2-3; 7 bases align to TRBD1. Germline V gene data show CDR1 as SEHNR and CDR2 as FQNEAQ (reference sequence). This CDR3 comprises 13 residues. With V trimmed by 7 bases and J by 3 bases, 4 bases remained unmatched. The CDR3 loop is CASIGGSTDTQYF. As DNA, the CDR3 is TGTGCCAGCATAGGGGGCTCAACAGATACGCAGTATTTT.

Concerning this clone itself: The same CDR3 can be traced to other DNA sequences in this sample. This sequence joins TRBV29-1 and TRBJ2-1; 8 bases fit TRBD1. The trim removed 6 bases at V and 3 bases at J, leaving 4 bases unmatched. Germline values: CDR1 SQVTM, CDR2 ANQGSEA. There are 13 residues in the CDR3. CDR3 loop: CSVTGTGYNEQFF. The CDR3 coding sequence is TGCAGCGTCACCGGGACAGGCTACAATGAGCAGTTCTTC.

The chain combines TRBV18 with TRBJ2-5, with D unresolved. CDR3 length: 13 amino acids. V was pared by 3 bases and J by 2 bases, with 7 bases between. The germline V gene encodes CDR1 KGHSH and CDR2 LQKENI. DNA of the CDR3: TGTGCCAGCTCACCCCGGAATCAAGAGACCCAGTACTTC. It yields the protein CASSPRNQETQYF.